The 7 T cell receptor beta chains reported below all come from one sample, sequenced in a study of blood T cell dynamics during melanoma immunotherapy. Libraries were prepared by immunoSEQ multiplex PCR; TCRdb keeps only in-frame clonotypes and omits some of them. Here the sample spans 13,000 to 15,000 clones, roughly 88% being singletons. The time point is: week 3, after first cycle of checkpoint inhibitor. Sequenced material: blood, taken from a patient treated with checkpoint blockade. The receptors were gathered from a human donor with melanoma.

The rearrangement joins TRBV5-1 to TRBJ1-2; D is perhaps TRBD1 (6 bases). Trimming took off 0 bases at V and 6 bases at J, with 21 bases between the two ends. The CDR3 spans 17 residues. The V gene's germline CDR1 is SGHRS and CDR2 YFSETQ. CDR3 DNA: TGCGCCAGCAGCTTGGGGGCAGGGGCCCTTGTGGTCGATGGCTACACCTTC. Protein product: CASSLGAGALVVDGYTF.

This clone turned up a few times. The chain recombines TRBV14 with TRBJ1-6; D is uncertain. Germline V CDR1 and CDR2: SGHDN, FVKESK. The V end was cut by 1 base, the J end by 4 bases, with 5 bases between. This CDR3 has 14 residues. This CDR3 is CASSQGRYNSPLHF. CDR3 sequence (DNA): TGTGCCAGCAGCCAAGGGCGGTATAATTCACCCCTCCACTTT.

The chain carries TRBV30 and TRBJ2-7; unclear D gene. The V gene lost 2 bases and the J gene lost 4 bases, with 12 bases spanning the gap. The V gene's germline CDR1 is GTSNPN and CDR2 SVGIG (reference sequence). CDR3 length: 13 residues. The CDR3: CAWSPTTRYEQYF. CDR3 DNA: TGTGCCTGGAGTCCAACCACACGATACGAGCAGTACTTC. Filled out from reference TRBV30 and TRBJ2-7, the complete variable domain reads SQTIHQWPATLVQPVGSPLSLECTVEGTSNPNLYWYRQAAGRGLQLLFYSVGIGQISSEVPQNLSASRPQDRQFILSSKKLLLSDSGFYLCAWSPTTRYEQYFGPGTRLTVT.

CDR3 nucleotide sequence: TGTGCCAGCACCTCGTTGGGGGCCAGCTCCTACAATGAGCAGTTCTTC. Its translation: CASTSLGASSYNEQFF. This chain links TRBV14 with TRBJ2-1; possibly TRBD1 for D (6 bases). V was cut by 7 bases and J by 0 bases, with 16 bases left in between. Germline V CDR1 and CDR2: SGHDN, FVKESK. The CDR3 is made up of 16 amino acids.

The chain uses TRBV11-2 and TRBJ2-7, with 7 bases that match TRBD1. The CDR3 has 14 amino acids. The J segment lost 3 bases and the V segment lost 5 bases, leaving 7 bases of the junction unmatched. The germline CDR1 and CDR2 sequences are SGHAT and FQNNGV. Here the CDR3 DNA reads TGTGCCAGCAGCCAATACAGGGGATTCTACGAGCAGTACTTC. Translated, it gives CASSQYRGFYEQYF.

J is TRBJ2-3 and V is TRBV12-5, with a tentative D call TRBD1 (6 bases). The CDR3 consists of 16 residues. Per the germline V gene, CDR1 is LGHNT and CDR2 is FRNRAP. The V gene lost 5 bases and the J gene lost 6 bases, with 21 bases spanning the gap. The CDR3 DNA sequence: TGTGCTAGTGGTCCCCTGGTTTCAGGGGCTTTTGATACGCAGTATTTT. It encodes CASGPLVSGAFDTQYF.

This sequence joins TRBV4-3 and TRBJ2-7; TRBD2 aligns across 9 bases. The CDR3 runs to 17 residues. With 0 bases clipped from V and 0 bases from J, the junction kept 6 bases outside the gene matches. The germline gives CDR1 LGHNA, CDR2 YSLEER. The CDR3 nucleotides are TGCGCCAGCAGCCAAGAGTTGACTAGCGGAGCCTCCTACGAGCAGTACTTC. Translating it yields CASSQELTSGASYEQYF.